These 23 T cell receptor beta chains share one sample of origin, sequenced in a study of blood T cells in healthy people across ages. Through a sample-barcoded 5' primer and a J-beta primer mix, a second PCR was run for 7 to 11 cycles. Using its own MiXCR run on the 5' RACE reads, TCRdb lists one record per CDR3 protein. This sample carries approximately 1,700,000 distinct CDR3 sequences, around 40% of them seen once, and the ten largest clones take 23%. Sequenced sample: blood. Every receptor here comes from a human donor in good health.

This clonotype was counted at least ten times. The V call is TRBV29-1, the J call TRBJ2-7; 10 bases line up with TRBD1. CDR3 length: 13 residues. The junction had 6 bases not matched to a gene; V was cut back by 7 bases and J by 3 bases. Germline V gene sequence: CDR1 SQVTM, CDR2 ANQGSEA. CDR3 bases: TGCAGCGCGCGGACAGGGGGGTTCTACGAGCAGTACTTC. Encoded protein: CSARTGGFYEQYF.

The V call is TRBV18, the J call TRBJ1-4; tentative D call: TRBD1 (5 bases). The CDR3 length is 13 residues. Trimming stripped 2 bases from V and 6 bases from J, with 7 bases between. Germline CDR1 is KGHSH and CDR2 is LQKENI. CDR3 DNA sequence: TGTGCCAGCTCACCAAAGGGGCATGAAAAACTGTTTTTT. Translated, it gives CASSPKGHEKLFF.

V and J are TRBV29-1 and TRBJ2-3; a possible D gene is TRBD1 (7 bases). The CDR3 totals 13 residues. In germline, CDR1 is SQVTM, CDR2 ANQGSEA. Trimming took 6 bases from V and 10 from J, leaving 20 bases between them. CDR3 protein: CSVGQRAADAQYF. The CDR3, as DNA: TGCAGCGTGGGACAGCGGGCCGCCGATGCGCAGTATTTT.

The V call is TRBV6-2 or TRBV6-3, the J call TRBJ2-1; TRBD1 or TRBD2 may be the D gene (5 bases each). Trimming stripped 5 bases from V and 4 bases from J, with 18 bases between. This CDR3 has 16 amino acids. The germline CDR1 and CDR2 sequences are MNHEY and SVGEGT. The CDR3 nucleotides are TGTGCCAGCAGTACAGACGGGGCCTTTTGGTACAATGAGCAGTTCTTC. The encoded protein is CASSTDGAFWYNEQFF.

The CDR3 DNA follows: TGCGCCAGCAGCCAAGTCGCAGGCAGCTCCTACAATGAGCAGTTCTTC. Protein product: CASSQVAGSSYNEQFF. V is TRBV4-3 and J is TRBJ2-1; D is ambiguous. The CDR3 covers 16 residues. The V end lost 1 base, the J end lost 0 bases, and 10 bases lay between the germline ends. CDR1 is LGHNA, CDR2 YSLEER, per germline.

This clonotype has just a few counts. J is TRBJ1-4 and V is TRBV4-2; D is unclear. The germline V gene has CDR1 LGHNA and CDR2 YNFKEQ. The CDR3 contains 14 residues. Trimming stripped 0 bases from V and 6 bases from J, with 8 bases between. The CDR3 region has the DNA TGTGCCAGCAGCCAAGAGACCCGGTATGAAAAACTGTTTTTT. It specifies CASSQETRYEKLFF.

Worth noting for this clonotype: Mismatch with germline at one junction end may stem from a read error. The CDR3 reads CASSPQTQETQYF. The CDR3, as DNA: TGTGCCAGCAGCCCACAGACTCAAGAGACCCAGTACTTC. The rearrangement links TRBV5-1 to TRBJ2-5; D gene uncertain. This CDR3 has 13 residues. Per germline, CDR1 SGHRS and CDR2 YFSETQ. Full variable domain (remainder filled in from reference TRBV5-1 and TRBJ2-5): KAGVTQTPRYLIKTRGQQVTLSCSPISGHRSVSWYQQTPGQGLQFLFEYFSETQRNKGNFPGRFSGRQFSNSRSEMNVSTLELGDSALYLCASSPQTQETQYFGPGTRLLVL.

This clonotype turned up a few times. The chain couples TRBV7-2 to TRBJ1-5; D is unresolved. CDR3 size: 14 residues. Trimming left V 6 bases short and J 9 bases short, with 18 bases between. The germline CDR1 and CDR2 sequences are SGHTA and FQGNSA. CDR3 region: CASSLRSGDGPQHF. The CDR3 nucleotides are TGTGCCAGCAGTCTTAGATCTGGAGATGGGCCCCAGCATTTT.

The chain combines TRBV19 with TRBJ1-2, with TRBD1 as a possible D gene (6 bases). Germline V lookup: CDR1 LNHDA, CDR2 SQIVND (reference sequence). V was pared by 3 bases and J by 6 bases, with 20 bases between. The CDR3 contains 16 residues. CDR3 protein: CASSMPGAPLTNGYTF. CDR3 nucleotide sequence: TGTGCCAGTAGTATGCCAGGGGCACCCCTCACGAATGGCTACACCTTC.

V gene TRBV6-5 combines with J gene TRBJ1-1; TRBD1 matches 9 bases. V shed 6 bases, J shed 9 bases, and the junction held 11 bases outside the gene matches. Germline CDR1 is MNHEY and CDR2 is SVGAGI. The CDR3 contains 14 residues. In DNA form, the CDR3 reads TGTGCCAGCAGGGCTCATACAGGGGGCCCTAAAGCTTTCTTT. Its translation: CASRAHTGGPKAFF.

This clonotype occurred a few times. V usage is TRBV15 and J usage is TRBJ1-1; no reliable D call. CDR1 is LNHNV and CDR2 is YYDKDF in the germline V gene (reference sequence). V was clipped by 0 bases and J by 1 base, with 12 bases between them. This CDR3 comprises 16 residues. Here the CDR3 reads CATSRDLGSGNTEAFF. In nucleotides, the CDR3 is TGTGCCACCAGCAGAGATTTGGGCAGTGGGAACACTGAAGCTTTCTTT.

This clonotype was counted a few times. This sequence joins TRBV25-1 and TRBJ1-5; D is unresolved. Between the trimmed V and J ends, which lost 1 base and 0 bases, there was a span of 10 bases. This CDR3 spans 16 amino acids. In germline, CDR1 is MGHDK, CDR2 SYGVNS. CDR3 residues: CASSEWARHSNQPQHF. CDR3 DNA: TGTGCCAGCAGTGAATGGGCGCGACATAGCAATCAGCCCCAGCATTTT. Full variable domain (rest looked up from reference TRBV25-1 and TRBJ1-5): EADIYQTPRYLVIGTGKKITLECSQTMGHDKMYWYQQDPGMELHLIHYSYGVNSTEKGDLSSESTVSRIRTEHFPLTLESARPSHTSQYLCASSEWARHSNQPQHFGDGTRLSIL.

The chain employs TRBV5-6 and TRBJ2-1, with D perhaps assigned TRBD1 or TRBD2 (5 bases each). The CDR3 length is 15 residues. Trimming cost V 6 bases and J 2 bases, with 15 bases left between them. CDR1 SGHDT and CDR2 YYEEEE come from the germline V gene. The CDR3 loop is CASNLPGRTYNEQFF. The DNA for the CDR3 is TGTGCCAGCAACCTACCGGGACGCACCTACAATGAGCAGTTCTTC.

The chain combines TRBV5-5 with TRBJ2-7; D remains unclear. V gave up 0 bases and J gave up 6 bases, with 13 bases separating them. CDR1 is SGHKS and CDR2 is YYEKEE in the germline V gene (reference sequence). The CDR3 is 14 residues long. The CDR3 loop reads CASSLEVGLGEQYF. In DNA form, the CDR3 reads TGTGCCAGCAGCTTGGAAGTGGGTTTGGGCGAGCAGTACTTC.

The chain recombines TRBV15 with TRBJ2-3, with TRBD2 identical over 10 bases. There are 13 residues in the CDR3. Germline V gene sequence: CDR1 LNHNV, CDR2 YYDKDF (reference sequence). V shed 9 bases, J shed 6 bases, and the junction held 6 bases outside the gene matches. In DNA, the CDR3 is TGTGCCACGAAGCGGGGGGGATCGGATACGCAGTATTTT. Translated: CATKRGGSDTQYF. Variable domain in full (rest from reference TRBV15 and TRBJ2-3): DAMVIQNPRYQVTQFGKPVTLSCSQTLNHNVMYWYQQKSSQAPKLLFHYYDKDFNNEADTPDNFQSRRPNTSFCFLDIRSPGLGDTAMYLCATKRGGSDTQYFGPGTRLTVL.

The CDR3 spells CASLAGEGETQYF. The CDR3 region has the DNA TGTGCCAGCCTAGCGGGGGAGGGAGAGACCCAGTACTTC. The V call is TRBV28, the J call TRBJ2-5; 10 bases agree with TRBD2. V lost 8 bases, J lost 4 bases, and 4 bases stayed unmatched. CDR1 is MDHEN, CDR2 SYDVKM, per germline. This CDR3 spans 13 amino acids.

This clonotype showed up just a few times. The rearrangement joins TRBV6-5 to TRBJ1-5, with D possibly TRBD1 on 6 matching bases. The CDR3 loop spans 16 amino acids. With 5 bases removed from V and 1 base from J, the gap between germline ends came to 15 bases. Germline assignment: CDR1 MNHEY and CDR2 SVGAGI. CDR3 loop: CASSPSSGHSNQPQHF. The CDR3 DNA reads TGTGCCAGCAGTCCATCCTCGGGACACAGCAATCAGCCCCAGCATTTT.

The genes are TRBV28 and TRBJ2-7, with D possibly called TRBD1 or TRBD2 (5 bases each). The J call may not be correct, given that the DNA end is closer to TRBJ2-5. The CDR3 loop spans 14 amino acids. Germline V gene data show CDR1 as MDHEN and CDR2 as SYDVKM. The CDR3 spells CASSLRDLPETQYF. In nucleotides, the CDR3 is TGTGCCAGCAGCCTCCGGGACCTTCCTGAGACCCAGTACTTC.

The rearrangement links TRBV10-3 to TRBJ2-7; TRBD1 aligns across 10 bases. The junction had 11 bases not matched to a gene; V was cut back by 2 bases and J by 4 bases. Germline loops: CDR1 ENHRY, CDR2 SYGVKD. The CDR3 has 17 residues. DNA of the CDR3: TGTGCCATCAGTGAGCGAGGCGGGACAGGGGCGGCATACGAGCAGTACTTC. Translating it yields CAISERGGTGAAYEQYF.

The gene calls are TRBV10-3 and TRBJ2-1, with 8 bases identical to TRBD1. This CDR3 contains 13 residues. Germline V gives CDR1 ENHRY, CDR2 SYGVKD. Trimming at V came to 5 bases and at J to 10 bases, leaving 7 bases not matched to a gene. Here the CDR3 reads CAISTGGTYEQFF. DNA for the CDR3: TGTGCCATCAGTACAGGGGGTACCTACGAGCAGTTCTTC.

The rearrangement links TRBV6-1 to TRBJ2-3; D possibly corresponds to TRBD2 (6 bases). Germline V gene data show CDR1 as MNHNS and CDR2 as SASEGT. V lost 8 bases, J lost 8 bases, and 20 bases lay in between. The CDR3 covers 14 residues. This chain's CDR3 is CASASSGPPRTQYF. The CDR3 nucleotides read TGTGCCAGCGCGAGTAGCGGCCCCCCACGTACGCAGTATTTT.

The J gene is TRBJ1-5, the V gene TRBV9; D is unresolved. The germline gives CDR1 SGDLS, CDR2 YYNGEE. CDR3 length equals 14 residues. Trimming shortened V by 4 bases and J by 1 base, and 9 bases separated the two germline ends. CDR3 sequence reads: CASSFQVSNQPQHF. In DNA, the CDR3 is TGTGCCAGCAGCTTCCAGGTCAGCAATCAGCCCCAGCATTTT.

The chain uses TRBV7-9 and TRBJ1-2; weak D call: TRBD1 (5 bases). The CDR3 totals 13 residues. V was trimmed by 3 bases and J by 6 bases, leaving 11 bases between them. Germline CDR1 reads SEHNR; CDR2 reads FQNEAQ (reference sequence). CDR3 DNA sequence: TGTGCCAGCAGCTTTGGGGGGGGTGATGGCTACACCTTC. Translation: CASSFGGGDGYTF.